Each of the 6 T cell receptor beta chains below was sequenced from the same sample in a study of a mutant IDH1 vaccine in newly diagnosed glioma. Method: immunoSEQ multiplex PCR; TCRdb's copy keeps in-frame clones and lacks some. The table records about 69,000 clones, roughly 86% of them present only once. Sample time point: week 35, safety follow-up. Doses comprised 300 ug of mutant IDH1 20-mer peptide each, plus topical imiquimod. These TCRs are of unknown antigen specificity. Here the sequenced sample was PBMCs, taken from a glioma patient whose treatment included an IDH1 peptide vaccine. These receptors all stem from a man under 40 with glioma.

A few counts support this clone. V gene TRBV30 combines with J gene TRBJ1-5; no clear D gene. The CDR3 totals 13 residues. With 0 bases removed from V and 6 bases from J, the gap between germline ends came to 9 bases. The germline V gene has CDR1 GTSNPN and CDR2 SVGIG (reference sequence). The CDR3 nucleotides read TGTGCCTGGAGTGTAAGTCAGGTTCAGCCCCAGCATTTT. Protein: CAWSVSQVQPQHF.

The chain joins TRBV5-1 to TRBJ2-1; 9 bases align to TRBD1. This CDR3 is 16 amino acids long. Germline CDR1 reads SGHRS; CDR2 reads YFSETQ. V lost 1 base, J lost 5 bases, and 7 bases stayed unmatched. The CDR3 DNA reads as TGCGCCAGCAGCTTGACAGGGGGCGAGCATAACAATGAGCAGTTCTTC. It is translated as CASSLTGGEHNNEQFF.

The chain recombines TRBV18 with TRBJ1-2; maybe TRBD1 (5 bases). This CDR3 contains 12 residues. Germline-derived CDR1 and CDR2 are KGHSH and LQKENI. Trimming took 2 bases from V and 7 from J, leaving 8 bases between them. DNA for the CDR3: TGTGCCAGCTCACCAGGGACTCTTGGCTACACCTTC. Amino acid sequence: CASSPGTLGYTF.

The chain combines TRBV6-5 with TRBJ1-2; TRBD1 is a possible D gene (6 bases). The V end was cut by 6 bases, the J end by 0 bases, with 11 bases between. The CDR3 covers 14 residues. Germline assignment: CDR1 MNHEY and CDR2 SVGAGI. CDR3 sequence reads: CASRQGDSNYGYTF. The CDR3 nucleotides are TGTGCCAGCAGACAGGGAGATTCTAACTATGGCTACACCTTC.

This clone was seen more than once but under ten times. The V and J genes are TRBV5-6 and TRBJ1-1, with TRBD1 identical over 7 bases. Trimming removed 6 bases from V and 4 bases from J; junction bases left unmatched: 6. CDR1 SGHDT and CDR2 YYEEEE come from the germline V gene. The CDR3 length is 13 residues. DNA for the CDR3: TGTGCCAGCACCTGGTCAGGGGGCACTGAAGCTTTCTTT. It yields the protein CASTWSGGTEAFF.

This chain uses TRBV5-5 with TRBJ2-7, with a possible D match to TRBD1 (5 bases). Germline-derived CDR1 and CDR2 are SGHKS and YYEKEE (reference sequence). The CDR3 runs 13 residues. Trimming left V 2 bases short and J 2 bases short, with 8 bases between. The CDR3 DNA follows: TGTGCCAGCAGCTTAGACAGAGCCTACGAGCAGTACTTC. It specifies CASSLDRAYEQYF.